The rows below give T cell receptor beta chains drawn from one sample of a study of CD8 T cells in ankylosing spondylitis. TCRdb re-called the 5' RACE reads with MiXCR, one entry per CDR3 protein. The table includes 200,000 to 300,000 distinct CDR3 sequences, roughly 8.6% detected once. The sequencing input was blood, either unsorted or a sorted T cell fraction (not recorded which). The origin of the receptors is a male donor with ankylosing spondylitis or in good health (not recorded which). Both conserved end residues are part of each CDR3. The D gene is left open where the match is weak. The size entry is marked missing in some rows and otherwise reads once, few, many or a size class.

TRBJ2-7,many,NA,15,TRBV20-1,TGCAGTGCTAGAGGTGGGCTCCAAAGCTCCTACGAGCAGTACTTC,CSARGGLQSSYEQYF
TRBJ2-5,few,NA,16,TRBV21-1,TGTGCCAGCAGCAAAGCGCCGGACAGGGGGCAAGAGACCCAGTACTTC,CASSKAPDRGQETQYF
TRBJ2-2,many,TRBD2,16,TRBV4-3,TGCGCCAGCAGCCAAGATCCCGGGGGGAATAGAGGGGAGCTGTTTTTT,CASSQDPGGNRGELFF
TRBJ1-1,NA,NA,14,TRBV29-1,TGCAGCGTTCTACAGGGCAACATGAACACTGAAGCTTTCTTT,CSVLQGNMNTEAFF
TRBJ2-5,many,TRBD2,14,TRBV9,TGTGCCAGCAGCCTTAGCGGGAGTGGAGAGACCCAGTACTTC,CASSLSGSGETQYF
TRBJ2-7,many,TRBD2,14,TRBV20-1,TGCAGTGCTAGACCCCCGGGACTAGCCCACGAGCAGTACTTC,CSARPPGLAHEQYF
TRBJ1-1,many,NA,10,TRBV10-1,TGCGCCAGCACCGATCCTGAAGCTTTCTTT,CASTDPEAFF
TRBJ2-1,many,TRBD2,16,TRBV5-1,TGCGCCAGCAGCTTGGTTGAGCGGGGGCCAGGGAATGAGCAGTTCTTC,CASSLVERGPGNEQFF
TRBJ2-2,many,NA,16,TRBV30,TGTGCCTGGAGTGTGGTCGTGGGAGCGAACACCGGGGAGCTGTTTTTT,CAWSVVVGANTGELFF
TRBJ2-7,few,NA,14,TRBV7-6,TGTGCCAGCAGCTTAGAGGGGGGCAGGGGGGAGCAGTACTTC,CASSLEGGRGEQYF
TRBJ2-3,few,NA,15,TRBV2,TGTGCCAGCAGTGGAACGCGAGGCGGCACAGATACGCAGTATTTT,CASSGTRGGTDTQYF
TRBJ1-1,many,NA,15,TRBV4-1,TGCGCCAGCAGCCGAGATCGAGGTGTGAACACTGAAGCTTTCTTT,CASSRDRGVNTEAFF
TRBJ1-5,many,NA,15,TRBV20-1,TGCAGTGCTAGAGCCCCGGTAGGCGACTGGCAGCCCCAGCATTTT,CSARAPVGDWQPQHF
TRBJ2-1,many,NA,18,TRBV6-9,TGTGCCAGCAGTTATTCGTTAGTAGGCTCCTGCCCGTACAATGAGCAGTTCTTC,CASSYSLVGSCPYNEQFF
TRBJ2-7,many,NA,13,TRBV5-1,TGCGCCAGCAGCCCCGGGGCCGACTACGAGCAGTACTTC,CASSPGADYEQYF
TRBJ2-7,many,NA,13,TRBV5-4,TGTGCCAGCAGCTTGGACAGGTTACGCGAGCAGTACTTC,CASSLDRLREQYF
TRBJ2-7,many,NA,14,TRBV25-1,TGTGCCAGCAGTGAAGGGAAGTCTGACTACGAGCAGTACTTC,CASSEGKSDYEQYF
TRBJ2-2,NA,TRBD2,15,TRBV27,TGTGCCAGCAGTTTAGAGGGGAGGGACACCGGGGAGCTGTTTTTT,CASSLEGRDTGELFF
TRBJ1-1,few,NA,14,TRBV4-2,TGTGCCAGCAGCCCGGGACTTATCTACACTGAAGCTTTCTTT,CASSPGLIYTEAFF
TRBJ1-2,many,NA,13,TRBV6-5,TGTGCCAGCAGTTGGGTCCCGAACTATGGCTACACCTTC,CASSWVPNYGYTF
TRBJ2-3,NA,TRBD2,16,TRBV7-2,TGTGCCAGCAGACGCGGGGCTAGCGGCCACACAGATACGCAGTATTTT,CASRRGASGHTDTQYF
TRBJ2-1,NA,TRBD2,14,TRBV30,TGTGCCTGGACTAGCGGGAGGGCCAATAGTGAGCAGTTCTTC,CAWTSGRANSEQFF
TRBJ2-5,many,TRBD2,13,TRBV20-1,TGCAGTGCTAGAGCAAGCGGGAGGGAGACCCAGTACTTC,CSARASGRETQYF
TRBJ2-1,many,TRBD1,15,TRBV7-9,TGTGCCAGCCTAAAAACCGGGACAGAGAACAATGAGCAGTTCTTC,CASLKTGTENNEQFF
TRBJ2-1,few,TRBD1,19,TRBV20-1,TGCAGTGCTAGAGATGGAAAGGGGGCGATGCTTTACTCCTACAATGAGCAGTTCTTC,CSARDGKGAMLYSYNEQFF
TRBJ2-5,few,NA,13,TRBV12-3/TRBV12-4,TGTGCCAGCAGTTTCGTAGGGGACGGGACCCAGTACTTC,CASSFVGDGTQYF
TRBJ2-2,NA,TRBD2,19,TRBV27,TGTGCCAGCAGTTCACCCCCGGGACTAGCGGGAGGAAACACCGGGGAGCTGTTTTTT,CASSSPPGLAGGNTGELFF
TRBJ1-2,many,TRBD1,16,TRBV20-1,TGCAGTGCTCGCCCGGGGACAGGACTTACTAACTATGGCTACACCTTC,CSARPGTGLTNYGYTF
TRBJ2-2,NA,NA,13,TRBV7-9,TGTGCCAGCAGCTCGGGGGAGGCCGGGGAGCTGTTTTTT,CASSSGEAGELFF
TRBJ2-3,many,NA,12,TRBV20-1,TGCAGTGCTAGCGACGCGCCAGATACGCAGTATTTT,CSASDAPDTQYF
TRBJ2-5,many,NA,13,TRBV27,TGTGCCAGCGGGATTCAACCTGGAGAGACCCAGTACTTC,CASGIQPGETQYF
TRBJ2-5,many,NA,13,TRBV10-3,TGTGCCATCAGTGGACAGGCACAAGAGACCCAGTACTTC,CAISGQAQETQYF
TRBJ2-1,many,NA,12,TRBV6-1,TGTGCCATCCTACAGGGTTTAGGTGAGCAGTTCTTC,CAILQGLGEQFF
TRBJ2-3,many,NA,16,TRBV7-9,TGTGCCAGCAGCTTCTTGGGGGGCTGGGGCACAGATACGCAGTATTTT,CASSFLGGWGTDTQYF
TRBJ1-2,NA,TRBD1,14,TRBV27,TGTGCCAGCAGGGGGACAGGGGGCGAATTTGGCTACACCTTC,CASRGTGGEFGYTF
TRBJ2-7,few,NA,12,TRBV7-2,TGTGCCAGCAGCCGCAACGCCTACGAGCAGTACTTC,CASSRNAYEQYF
TRBJ2-3,few,TRBD1,15,TRBV18,TGTGCCAGCTCGCCATCGGGACAGGGAACAGATACGCAGTATTTT,CASSPSGQGTDTQYF
TRBJ2-1,many,TRBD2,14,TRBV20-1,TGCAGTGCTACCCTAGCGGGTGTTGAGATCGAGCAGTTCTTC,CSATLAGVEIEQFF
TRBJ2-4,many,NA,12,TRBV27,TGTGCCAGCAGTTCTGGGCAAAACATTCAGTACTTC,CASSSGQNIQYF
TRBJ2-1,many,TRBD1,10,TRBV5-5,TGTGCCAGCAGCTTAGGACAGGACAAATTC,CASSLGQDKF
TRBJ2-5,many,NA,11,TRBV29-1,TGCAGCGCTTCCCCCGGAGAGACCCAGTACTTC,CSASPGETQYF
TRBJ2-1,many,NA,15,TRBV12-3/TRBV12-4,TGTGCCAGCAGTTCTAGCGACAGCTCCTACAATGAGCAGTTCTTC,CASSSSDSSYNEQFF
TRBJ1-6,many,TRBD1,15,TRBV12-3/TRBV12-4,TGTGCCAGCAGTGGGGACAGGGGCGGTAGTTCACCCCTCCACTTT,CASSGDRGGSSPLHF
TRBJ1-2,few,NA,14,TRBV7-2,TGTGCCAGCAGCTTGGCCCCAGGACAAGGTGGCTACACCTTC,CASSLAPGQGGYTF
TRBJ2-7,many,TRBD2,13,TRBV20-1,TGCAGTGCTAAAAATAGCGGGAGAGGCGAGCAGTACTTC,CSAKNSGRGEQYF
TRBJ1-1,NA,NA,15,TRBV5-6,TGTGCCAGCAGCCTCCTCGGGACGGAGAACACTGAAGCTTTCTTT,CASSLLGTENTEAFF
TRBJ2-7,NA,NA,13,TRBV7-3,TGTGCCAGCAGCCCGGACGCCTCCTACGAGCAGTACTTC,CASSPDASYEQYF
TRBJ2-3,many,NA,15,TRBV7-9,TGTGCCAGCAGCTCACAAAGGACAGGCACAGATACGCAGTATTTT,CASSSQRTGTDTQYF
TRBJ1-2,many,TRBD1,15,TRBV5-1,TGCGCCAGCAGCTTGAACAGGGGTACGGACTATGGCTACACCTTC,CASSLNRGTDYGYTF
TRBJ1-4,many,NA,15,TRBV3-1,TGTGCCAGCAGCCAACATTCAGGGTTAAATGAAAAACTGTTTTTT,CASSQHSGLNEKLFF
TRBJ2-1,many,TRBD2,16,TRBV4-3,TGCGCCAGCAGCGCAGGTCAACTAGCGGGAGGTACTGAGCAGTTCTTC,CASSAGQLAGGTEQFF
TRBJ2-7,many,TRBD2,14,TRBV29-1,TGCAGCGTTGGGGGACTAGCGGGTTCCTACGAGCAGTACTTC,CSVGGLAGSYEQYF
TRBJ1-1,many,NA,14,TRBV7-3,TGTGCCAGCAGCTTACCACGGACGAACACTGAAGCTTTCTTT,CASSLPRTNTEAFF
TRBJ1-1,NA,NA,14,TRBV5-5,TGTGCCAGCAGCCCTAGTCCGTGGAGCACTGAAGCTTTCTTT,CASSPSPWSTEAFF
TRBJ2-3,few,TRBD2,16,TRBV12-5,TGTGCTAGTGGTTTGATAGCGGGGGGCAGCACAGATACGCAGTATTTT,CASGLIAGGSTDTQYF
TRBJ2-1,few,TRBD1,16,TRBV7-2,TGTGCCAGCAGCCCCTACCCGGGACAGATCTACAATGAGCAGTTCTTC,CASSPYPGQIYNEQFF
TRBJ2-7,NA,NA,15,TRBV7-2,TGTGCCAGCAGCATAACAGGGCCGAGCTCCTACGAGCAGTACTTC,CASSITGPSSYEQYF
TRBJ2-7,few,TRBD2,15,TRBV5-1,TGCGCCAGCAGCTTAAGAAGCGGGGCCACCTACGAGCAGTACTTC,CASSLRSGATYEQYF
TRBJ1-1,NA,TRBD1,12,TRBV20-1,TGCAGTGCTAGCAACAGGGGCCTTCCAGCTTTCTTT,CSASNRGLPAFF